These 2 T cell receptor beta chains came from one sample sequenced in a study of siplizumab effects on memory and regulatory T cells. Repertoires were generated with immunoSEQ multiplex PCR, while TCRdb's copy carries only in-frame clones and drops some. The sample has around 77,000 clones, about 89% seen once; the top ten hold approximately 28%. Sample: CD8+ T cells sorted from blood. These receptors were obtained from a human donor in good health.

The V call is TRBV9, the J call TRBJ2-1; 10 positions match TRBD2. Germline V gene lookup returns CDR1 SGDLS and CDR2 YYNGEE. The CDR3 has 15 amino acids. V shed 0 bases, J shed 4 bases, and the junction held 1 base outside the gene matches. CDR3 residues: CASSVGTSGYNEQFF. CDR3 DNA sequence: TGTGCCAGCAGCGTAGGGACTAGCGGATACAATGAGCAGTTCTTC.

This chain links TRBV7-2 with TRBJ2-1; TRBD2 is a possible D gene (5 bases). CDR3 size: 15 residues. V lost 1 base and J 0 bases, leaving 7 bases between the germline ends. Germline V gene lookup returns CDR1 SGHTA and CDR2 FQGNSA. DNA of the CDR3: TGTGCCAGCAGCTTAGTGGGGAGCTCCTACAATGAGCAGTTCTTC. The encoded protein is CASSLVGSSYNEQFF.